This note documents a single T cell receptor beta chain sequence. This entry belongs to a study of cytomegalovirus exposure and HLA in healthy donors. The CDR3 spans 15 residues. Germline CDR1 KGHSH, CDR2 LQKENI. V dropped 5 bases and J dropped 3; count of bases not matched to a gene: 6. PCR amplification relied on 60 Vbeta primers (plus 13 Jbeta primers). The assay was immunoSEQ multiplex PCR, and TCRdb's table has in-frame clones only and misses some. The sample shows 95,000 to 100,000 clones, 76% of them seen only once. The chain is built from TRBV18 and TRBJ1-4; 7 nucleotides match TRBD1. Sequencing was performed on PBMCs. The receptor comes from a man in his forties or fifties in good health and CMV-seronegative. CDR3 nucleotide sequence: TGTGCCAGCTCAGATTTCCAGGGGGCTAATGAAAAACTGTTTTTT. Encoded protein: CASSDFQGANEKLFF.